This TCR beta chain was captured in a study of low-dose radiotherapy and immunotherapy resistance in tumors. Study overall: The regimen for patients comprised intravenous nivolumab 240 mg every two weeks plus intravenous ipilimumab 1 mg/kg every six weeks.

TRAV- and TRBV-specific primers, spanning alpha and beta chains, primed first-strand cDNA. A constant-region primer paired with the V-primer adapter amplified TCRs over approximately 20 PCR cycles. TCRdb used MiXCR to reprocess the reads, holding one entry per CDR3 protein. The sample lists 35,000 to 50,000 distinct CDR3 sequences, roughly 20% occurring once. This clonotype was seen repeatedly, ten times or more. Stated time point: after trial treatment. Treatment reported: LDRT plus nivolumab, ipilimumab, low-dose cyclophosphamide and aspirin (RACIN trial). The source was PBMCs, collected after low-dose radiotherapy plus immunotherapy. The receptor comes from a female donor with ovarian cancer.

The CDR3 DNA follows: TGTGCCAGCAGTCTCCGGGGTTGGGGGACAACCTACGAGCAGTACTTC. As protein: CASSLRGWGTTYEQYF. The genes are TRBV12-3 or TRBV12-4 and TRBJ2-7, with D maybe TRBD1 (6 bases). The CDR3 consists of 16 residues. Trimming cost V 5 bases and J 2 bases, with 19 bases left between them.